Presented here are 10 T cell receptor beta chains from one specimen sequenced in a study of T cell responses to AZD1222 COVID-19 vaccine. This table comes from immunoSEQ multiplex PCR, and its TCRdb copy is limited to in-frame clones, with some not included. Of tens of thousands of clones listed, 60% to 85% are singletons. Sequencing used peripheral blood, obtained 28 days after the second AZD1222 dose. The receptor set was obtained from an adult who received the AZD1222 COVID-19 vaccine.

The chain uses TRBV6-2 or TRBV6-3 and TRBJ2-7; D remains ambiguous. The V gene lost 5 bases and the J gene lost 6 bases, with 8 bases spanning the gap. The germline CDR1 and CDR2 sequences are MNHEY and SVGEGT. The CDR3 totals 11 residues. CDR3 sequence (DNA): TGTGCCAGCAGTGCCTTCACCGAGCAGTACTTC. Its protein product is CASSAFTEQYF.

This clone was seen just once. The chain uses TRBV11-2 and TRBJ1-1; no clear D gene. V was cut by 5 bases and J by 1 base, with 11 bases left in between. The CDR3 has 14 amino acids. Germline V gene lookup returns CDR1 SGHAT and CDR2 FQNNGV. CDR3 protein: CASSKRLGNTEAFF. The CDR3 region has the DNA TGTGCCAGCAGCAAACGGCTAGGGAACACTGAAGCTTTCTTT.

V and J are TRBV18 and TRBJ1-3; D ambiguous. Germline CDR1 KGHSH, CDR2 LQKENI. Trimming removed 2 bases at V and 0 bases at J, with 11 bases between. This CDR3 is 16 amino acids long. CDR3 sequence: CASSPSETASGNTIYF. DNA of the CDR3: TGTGCCAGCTCACCAAGCGAAACAGCCTCTGGAAACACCATATATTTT.

The V gene is TRBV7-9, the J gene TRBJ2-1; TRBD2 matches 7 bases. The V segment lost 2 bases and the J segment 6 bases; nucleotides outside the gene matches: 4. CDR1 and CDR2 from the germline V gene are SEHNR and FQNEAQ (reference sequence). This CDR3 has 14 residues. DNA for the CDR3: TGTGCCAGCAGCTTATCCCCGGGGGGCAATGAGCAGTTCTTC. Protein product: CASSLSPGGNEQFF.

V gene TRBV7-6 combines with J gene TRBJ2-2; 8 bases align to TRBD1. CDR1 and CDR2 (germline): SGHVS, FNYEAQ. The CDR3 length is 16 residues. V was clipped by 0 bases and J by 5 bases; unmatched bases: 5. The CDR3 loop reads CASSLAGTGGTGELFF. CDR3 DNA: TGTGCCAGCAGCTTAGCGGGCACAGGGGGAACCGGGGAGCTGTTTTTT.

The chain combines TRBV18 with TRBJ2-1; D ambiguous. The CDR3 spans 15 residues. Germline V gene sequence: CDR1 KGHSH, CDR2 LQKENI. Deletions cut 2 bases from V and 0 bases from J, with 8 bases between. CDR3 nucleotide sequence: TGTGCCAGCTCACCAGATCAGAGCTCCTACAATGAGCAGTTCTTC. The encoded protein is CASSPDQSSYNEQFF.

The V call is TRBV21-1, the J call TRBJ1-5; the table's D call, TRBD1, has no DNA check behind it. TRBV21-1 is recorded as a pseudogene. This CDR3 is built from 17 residues. CDR3 sequence (DNA): TGTGCCAGCACGGTACCCTTTACCGGGACAGCAAGGAAGCCCCAGCATTTT. Its protein product is CASTVPFTGTARKPQHF.

V and J are TRBV2 and TRBJ1-5, with TRBD1 identical over 9 bases. The V gene end was trimmed by 3 bases and the J gene end by 8 bases; junction bases not matched to a gene: 14. The CDR3 has 17 amino acids. The germline CDR1 and CDR2 sequences are SNHLY and FYNNEI. CDR3 residues: CASSDRAGTGRRKPQHF. In nucleotides, the CDR3 is TGTGCCAGCAGTGATAGGGCCGGGACAGGGAGAAGAAAGCCCCAGCATTTT.

The J gene is TRBJ1-6, the V gene TRBV15; D unclear. Per the germline V gene, CDR1 is LNHNV and CDR2 is YYDKDF (reference sequence). The germline V and J ends were trimmed by 1 base and 0 bases, with 7 bases remaining between them. This CDR3 has 16 residues. The CDR3 DNA follows: TGTGCCACCAGCAGAGGGGAGAGCTCCTATAATTCACCCCTCCACTTT. Encoded protein: CATSRGESSYNSPLHF. Based on the CDR3 plus reference TRBV15 and TRBJ1-6, the full variable domain is DAMVIQNPRYQVTQFGKPVTLSCSQTLNHNVMYWYQQKSSQAPKLLFHYYDKDFNNEADTPDNFQSRRPNTSFCFLDIRSPGLGDTAMYLCATSRGESSYNSPLHFGNGTRLTVT.

The chain uses TRBV28 and TRBJ2-7; 10 bases are a match to TRBD2. The germline CDR1 and CDR2 sequences are MDHEN and SYDVKM. After removal of 2 bases from V and 3 bases from J, the junction contained 7 bases not matched to a gene. The CDR3 has 16 residues. The CDR3 reads CASSLAGTSDFYEQYF. As DNA, the CDR3 is TGTGCCAGCAGTTTAGCCGGGACTAGCGATTTCTACGAGCAGTACTTC.